This paragraph reports one TCR beta chain. Antigen unknown. Each donor had approximately 2.5 ml of blood drawn. No T cells were sorted before total RNA was taken from whole blood. UMIs incorporating a 6-nucleotide sample barcode were appended by means of template switching. TCRdb re-analyzed the 5' RACE reads; it lists each CDR3 protein once, without DNA. In total, the table holds some 150,000 distinct CDR3 sequences. This specimen belongs to a study of monozygotic twins with inflammatory bowel disease. Study results and limitations: TCRbeta inverse Simpson diversity was decreased in IBD patients versus healthy co-twins.

The sequence came from a human donor with ulcerative colitis or Crohn's disease, or a healthy co-twin of an affected twin (not recorded which). Sequencing input: blood.

The CDR3 sequence: CAWSLTSGDSPLHF. The rearrangement links TRBV30 to TRBJ1-6. This CDR3 has 14 amino acids. Looked up from germline, CDR1 is GTSNPN and CDR2 is SVGIG (reference sequence).